This T cell receptor beta chain was sequenced for a study of blood T cell repertoires in COVID-19. V gave up 1 base and J gave up 2 bases; unmatched junction bases: 5. The V gene's germline CDR1 is KGHSH and CDR2 LQKENI. The CDR3 totals 16 residues. Original methodology: Estimation of nucleated cell counts relied on the amplification of reference gene primers. The table came from immunoSEQ multiplex PCR; TCRdb's copy has only in-frame clones and leaves some out. V and J calls and clone size are copied from that table; D and trimming were computed from the DNA. The table records roughly 56,000 clones, approximately 86% of them present only once.

The sample was peripheral blood. The rearrangement links TRBV18 to TRBJ2-3, with 8 bases lining up with TRBD2. This TCR came from a human donor in a cohort sampled during active COVID-19. The CDR3 nucleotides read TGTGCCAGCTCACCACAGAAGCGGGAGCTCACAGATACGCAGTATTTT. This gives the protein CASSPQKRELTDTQYF.